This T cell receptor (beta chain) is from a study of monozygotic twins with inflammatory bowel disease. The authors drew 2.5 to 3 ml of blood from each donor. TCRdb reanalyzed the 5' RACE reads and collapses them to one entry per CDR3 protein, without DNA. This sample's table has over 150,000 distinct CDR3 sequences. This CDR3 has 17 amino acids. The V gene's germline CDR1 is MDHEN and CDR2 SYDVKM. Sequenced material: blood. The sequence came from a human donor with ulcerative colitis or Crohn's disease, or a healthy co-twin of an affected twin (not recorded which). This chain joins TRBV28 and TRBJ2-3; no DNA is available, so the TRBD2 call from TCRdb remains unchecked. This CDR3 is CASRRPGLGVPTDTQYF.